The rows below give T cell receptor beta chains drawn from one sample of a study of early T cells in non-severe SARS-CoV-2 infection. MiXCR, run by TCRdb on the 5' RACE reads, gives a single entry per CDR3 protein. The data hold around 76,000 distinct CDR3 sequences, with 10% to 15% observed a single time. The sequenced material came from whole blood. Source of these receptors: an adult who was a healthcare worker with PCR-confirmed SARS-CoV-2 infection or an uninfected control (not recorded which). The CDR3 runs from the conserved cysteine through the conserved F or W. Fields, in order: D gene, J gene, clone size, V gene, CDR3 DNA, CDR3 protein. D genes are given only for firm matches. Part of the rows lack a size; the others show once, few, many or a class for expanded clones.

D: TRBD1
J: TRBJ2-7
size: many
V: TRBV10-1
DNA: TGCGCCAGCCGAGGACAGGTAGGGGAGCAGTACTTC
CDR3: CASRGQVGEQYF

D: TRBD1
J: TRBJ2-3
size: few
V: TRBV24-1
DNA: TGTGCCACCAGTGATTTGGCACAGGGGGGCACAGATACGCAGTATTTT
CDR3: CATSDLAQGGTDTQYF

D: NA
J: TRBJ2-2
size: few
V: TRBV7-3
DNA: TGTGCCAGCAGCGGGAGAACGAACACCGGGGAGCTGTTTTTT
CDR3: CASSGRTNTGELFF

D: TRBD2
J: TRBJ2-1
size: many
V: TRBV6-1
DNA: TGTGCCAGCATATGGACTAGCGGGAGTAACAATGAGCAGTTCTTC
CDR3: CASIWTSGSNNEQFF

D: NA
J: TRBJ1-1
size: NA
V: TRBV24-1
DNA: TGTGCCACCAGTGGTACAGGGAGGACTGAAGCTTTCTTT
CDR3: CATSGTGRTEAFF

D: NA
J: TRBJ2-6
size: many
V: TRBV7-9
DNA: TGTGCCAGCAGCTTATTCATCCTGACTTTC
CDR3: CASSLFILTF

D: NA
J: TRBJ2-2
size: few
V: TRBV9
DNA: TGTGCCAGCAGCGTAGCGGGCGGAGCGAACACCGGGGAGCTGTTTTTT
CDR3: CASSVAGGANTGELFF

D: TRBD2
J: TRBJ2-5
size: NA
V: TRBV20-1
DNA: TGCAGTGCTAAACTAGTAGCGGGCTCATGGACCCAGTACTTC
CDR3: CSAKLVAGSWTQYF

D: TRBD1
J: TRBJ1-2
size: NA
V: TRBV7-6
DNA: TGTGCCAGCAGCCCTGGGACAGGACTCAACTATGGCTACACCTTC
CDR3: CASSPGTGLNYGYTF

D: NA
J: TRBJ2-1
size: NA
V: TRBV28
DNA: TGTGCCAGCAGTATACAAGGGTTCTCCTCCTACAATGAGCAGTTCTTC
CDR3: CASSIQGFSSYNEQFF

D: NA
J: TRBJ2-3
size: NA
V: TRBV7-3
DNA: TGTGCCAGCAGCTCCCAGGGGCCGCCAGATACGCAGTATTTT
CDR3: CASSSQGPPDTQYF

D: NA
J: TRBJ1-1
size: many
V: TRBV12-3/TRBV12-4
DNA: TGTGCCAGCAGCCCCCGGGCCTATACTGAAGCTTTCTTT
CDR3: CASSPRAYTEAFF

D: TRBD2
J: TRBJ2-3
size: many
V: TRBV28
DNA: TGTGCCAGCAGACTAGGGGGGACTAGGGGAATTTCAGATACGCAGTATTTT
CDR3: CASRLGGTRGISDTQYF

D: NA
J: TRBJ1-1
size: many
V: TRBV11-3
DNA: TGTGCCAGCAGCTTAGGGACGGGACCTTGGGGCACTGAAGCTTTCTTT
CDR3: CASSLGTGPWGTEAFF

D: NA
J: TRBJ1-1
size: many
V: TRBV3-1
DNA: TGTGCCAGCAGCCCAGGGTACGGGAAAGCTTTCTTT
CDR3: CASSPGYGKAFF

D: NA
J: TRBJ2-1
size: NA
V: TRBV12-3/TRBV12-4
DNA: TGTGCCAGCGGGTGGGAGGTCTACAATGAGCAGTTCTTC
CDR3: CASGWEVYNEQFF

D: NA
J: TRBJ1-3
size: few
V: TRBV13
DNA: TGTGCCAGCAGCTTATCAGGGACTGGAAACACCATATATTTT
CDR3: CASSLSGTGNTIYF

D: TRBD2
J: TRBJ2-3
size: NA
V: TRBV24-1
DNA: TGTGCCACCAGTGATTTGGAGGGAGGGGGCACAGATACGCAGTATTTT
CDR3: CATSDLEGGGTDTQYF

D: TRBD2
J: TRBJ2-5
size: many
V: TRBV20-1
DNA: TGCAGTGCTAGAGTTACTCCGGGACTAGCGGGAGAGGGGAGGGTAGGGACCCAGTACTTC
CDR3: CSARVTPGLAGEGRVGTQYF

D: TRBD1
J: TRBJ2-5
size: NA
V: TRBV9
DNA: TGTGCCAGCAGCGTAGATAACAGGGGAGAGACCCAGTACTTC
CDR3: CASSVDNRGETQYF

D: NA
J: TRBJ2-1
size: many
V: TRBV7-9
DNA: TGTGCCAGCAGCTTAGTGAACAATGAGCAGTTCTTC
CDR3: CASSLVNNEQFF

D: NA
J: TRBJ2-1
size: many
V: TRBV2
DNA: TGTGCCAGCAGTGAAGCGCTCAGGGAGCAGTTCTTC
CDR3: CASSEALREQFF

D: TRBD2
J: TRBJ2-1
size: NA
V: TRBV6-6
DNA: TGTGCCAGCAGTGGGACTAGCTCCTACAATGAGCAGTTCTTC
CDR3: CASSGTSSYNEQFF

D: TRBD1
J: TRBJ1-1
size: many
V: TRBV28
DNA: TGTGCCAGCAGCTTGGGGACAGGGGGTTATACTGAAGCTTTCTTT
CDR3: CASSLGTGGYTEAFF

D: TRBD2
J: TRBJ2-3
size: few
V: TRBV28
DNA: TGTGCCAGCAGTTTTGGGGGGGGACTGCATACGCAGTATTTT
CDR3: CASSFGGGLHTQYF

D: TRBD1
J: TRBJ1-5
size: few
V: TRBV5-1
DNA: TGCGCCAGCAGCTGGGGGACAGCCTCCAATCAGCCCCAGCATTTT
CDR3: CASSWGTASNQPQHF

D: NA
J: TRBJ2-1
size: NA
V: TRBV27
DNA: TGTGCCAGCAGACGCCCGGGACGGTACAATGAGCAGTTCTTC
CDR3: CASRRPGRYNEQFF

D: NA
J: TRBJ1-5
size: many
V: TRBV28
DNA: TGTGCCAGCACCTCCGAGAAGACAGGATTTCATCAGCCCCAGCATTTT
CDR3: CASTSEKTGFHQPQHF

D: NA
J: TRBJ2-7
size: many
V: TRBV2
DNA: TGTGCCAGCAGTGAAGTGACGGGACCCTACGAGCAGTACTTC
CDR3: CASSEVTGPYEQYF

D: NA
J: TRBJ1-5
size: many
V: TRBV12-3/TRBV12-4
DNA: TGTGCCAGCAGCCTTCCGCGCCAGCCCCAGCATTTT
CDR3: CASSLPRQPQHF

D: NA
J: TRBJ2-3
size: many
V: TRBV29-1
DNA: TGCAGCGTTGATAGGGGTGCGGTAGATACGCAGTATTTT
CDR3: CSVDRGAVDTQYF

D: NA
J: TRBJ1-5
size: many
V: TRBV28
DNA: TGTGCCACCGATAGCCGGACAAGTAATCAGCCCCAGCATTTT
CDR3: CATDSRTSNQPQHF